The 28 T cell receptor beta chains below were found in one sample sequenced in a study of blood T cell repertoires in COVID-19. Sequencing was performed with immunoSEQ multiplex PCR; in TCRdb, only in-frame clones are kept and a portion is missing. The sample has 230,000 or so clones, more than 70% seen once. The sample consisted of peripheral blood. Receptors originate from a man aged 35 to 55 with active or convalescent COVID-19.

The V call is TRBV6-1, the J call TRBJ1-2; tentatively, D is TRBD1 (6 bases). V lost 2 bases to trimming and J lost 8 bases, with 12 bases between them. The CDR3 is 13 amino acids. Germline CDR1 MNHNS, CDR2 SASEGT. The CDR3 DNA sequence: TGTGCCAGCAGTGAAACAGGGTGGATAGGCTACACCTTC. It is translated as CASSETGWIGYTF.

The chain joins TRBV24-1 to TRBJ2-5; 11 nucleotides line up with TRBD2. This CDR3 has 15 amino acids. The trim removed 5 bases at V and 5 bases at J, leaving 6 bases unmatched. CDR1 and CDR2 from the germline V gene are KGHDR and SFDVKD. The CDR3 sequence is CATSVAGGPQETQYF. Here the CDR3 DNA reads TGTGCCACCAGTGTAGCGGGAGGGCCTCAGGAGACCCAGTACTTC.

This chain uses TRBV6-5 with TRBJ2-5; D might be TRBD1 (7 bases). Germline CDR1 MNHEY, CDR2 SVGAGI. This CDR3 spans 14 amino acids. V lost 6 bases to trimming and J lost 2 bases, with 13 bases between them. CDR3 sequence (DNA): TGTGCCAGCAGGATGCAGGGGGGACAAGAGACCCAGTACTTC. This sequence encodes CASRMQGGQETQYF.

The chain is built from TRBV19 and TRBJ2-3; TRBD2 aligns across 11 bases. The CDR3 is 20 residues long. The trim removed 3 bases at V and 1 base at J, leaving 15 bases unmatched. The germline gives CDR1 LNHDA, CDR2 SQIVND (reference sequence). CDR3 residues: CASSMGLAGGPLVRTDTQYF. The CDR3 nucleotides read TGTGCCAGTAGTATGGGATTAGCGGGAGGGCCATTAGTTCGCACAGATACGCAGTATTTT.

J is TRBJ2-3 and V is TRBV9; no clear D gene. Per the germline V gene, CDR1 is SGDLS and CDR2 is YYNGEE. V was clipped by 4 bases and J by 7 bases, with 10 bases between them. The CDR3 loop spans 12 amino acids. This CDR3 reads CASSNRENTQYF. In nucleotides, the CDR3 is TGTGCCAGCAGCAATAGAGAAAATACGCAGTATTTT.

V usage is TRBV5-1 and J usage is TRBJ2-5; tentative D call: TRBD2 (6 bases). CDR3 length: 14 residues. The germline V gene has CDR1 SGHRS and CDR2 YFSETQ. V lost 4 bases and J 4 bases, leaving 14 bases between the germline ends. The CDR3 region is CASSHPRGGETQYF. DNA for the CDR3: TGCGCCAGCAGCCACCCCCGGGGAGGAGAGACCCAGTACTTC.

The rearrangement links TRBV6-6 to TRBJ1-1, with no clear D. Germline-derived CDR1 and CDR2 are MNHNY and SVGAGI (reference sequence). The V end lost 6 bases, the J end lost 4 bases, and 12 bases lay between the germline ends. The CDR3 sequence is 13 residues long. The CDR3 protein is CASSVPGRTEAFF. CDR3 nucleotides: TGTGCCAGCAGCGTGCCAGGCCGCACTGAAGCTTTCTTT.

There are a few counts of this clone. The chain couples TRBV15 to TRBJ2-3; 9 bases agree with TRBD2. This CDR3 is built from 18 residues. Trimming at V came to 1 base and at J to 1 base, leaving 9 bases not matched to a gene. CDR1 and CDR2 (germline): LNHNV, YYDKDF (reference sequence). The CDR3 DNA is TGTGCCACCAGCAGAGGAGGTAGCGGGAGATCTCGCACAGATACGCAGTATTTT. Amino acids: CATSRGGSGRSRTDTQYF. Full variable domain (outside the CDR3, taken from reference TRBV15 and TRBJ2-3): DAMVIQNPRYQVTQFGKPVTLSCSQTLNHNVMYWYQQKSSQAPKLLFHYYDKDFNNEADTPDNFQSRRPNTSFCFLDIRSPGLGDTAMYLCATSRGGSGRSRTDTQYFGPGTRLTVL.

V and J are TRBV6-5 and TRBJ1-1; 9 bases fit TRBD1. This CDR3 spans 14 amino acids. Looked up from germline, CDR1 is MNHEY and CDR2 is SVGAGI. V shed 6 bases and J 4 bases; nucleotides not matched to a gene: 6. CDR3 coding DNA: TGTGCCAGCAGGCCCGGGACAGGGTCCACTGAAGCTTTCTTT. This gives the protein CASRPGTGSTEAFF.

The chain links TRBV29-1 to TRBJ1-1; weak D call: TRBD1 (6 bases). The V end was cut by 1 base, the J end by 5 bases, with 17 bases between. CDR3 length: 15 residues. Germline CDR1 SQVTM, CDR2 ANQGSEA. The chain's CDR3 is CSVEGARQGRTEAFF. For the CDR3, the DNA is TGCAGCGTTGAAGGGGCGAGGCAGGGGCGGACTGAAGCTTTCTTT.

V gene TRBV30 combines with J gene TRBJ1-5; D uncertain. Germline CDR1 is GTSNPN and CDR2 is SVGIG (reference sequence). The V and J ends lost 2 bases and 12 bases respectively, with 14 bases between them. The CDR3 is made up of 12 amino acids. The CDR3 region has the DNA TGTGCCTGGAGTCCTACCGGCGGAGGCCAGCATTTT. Its protein product is CAWSPTGGGQHF.

The chain joins TRBV15 to TRBJ2-5; D may be TRBD2 (5 bases). Per the germline V gene, CDR1 is LNHNV and CDR2 is YYDKDF (reference sequence). V was trimmed by 6 bases and J by 5 bases, leaving 19 bases between them. The CDR3 sequence is 15 residues long. The CDR3 DNA reads TGTGCCACCAGTGAGCGCTCCGGCGGGCACGAGACCCAGTACTTC. It translates to CATSERSGGHETQYF. Drawing the rest from reference TRBV15 and TRBJ2-5, the complete variable domain is DAMVIQNPRYQVTQFGKPVTLSCSQTLNHNVMYWYQQKSSQAPKLLFHYYDKDFNNEADTPDNFQSRRPNTSFCFLDIRSPGLGDTAMYLCATSERSGGHETQYFGPGTRLLVL.

V is TRBV11-2 and J is TRBJ1-6; 10 bases map to TRBD1. Per germline, CDR1 SGHAT and CDR2 FQNNGV. V gave up 7 bases and J gave up 7 bases; unmatched junction bases: 13. This CDR3 comprises 17 residues. The CDR3 reads CASIVSTGGAKNSPLHF. The DNA of the CDR3 is TGTGCCAGCATCGTTTCGACAGGGGGCGCGAAGAATTCACCCCTCCACTTT. The variable domain in full, completed from reference TRBV11-2 and TRBJ1-6, reads EAGVAQSPRYKIIEKRQSVAFWCNPISGHATLYWYQQILGQGPKLLIQFQNNGVVDDSQLPKDRFSAERLKGVDSTLKIQPAKLEDSAVYLCASIVSTGGAKNSPLHFGNGTRLTVT.

This clone was seen a single time. This chain joins TRBV7-2 and TRBJ2-7; 11 positions match TRBD2. The germline CDR1 and CDR2 sequences are SGHTA and FQGNSA. The trim removed 4 bases at V and 3 bases at J, leaving 2 bases unmatched. The CDR3 sequence is 14 residues long. CDR3 loop: CASSYTSGGYEQYF. As DNA, the CDR3 is TGTGCCAGCAGCTATACTAGCGGGGGCTACGAGCAGTACTTC.

The genes are TRBV5-1 and TRBJ2-2; a possible D gene is TRBD1 (6 bases). This CDR3 spans 15 amino acids. V was trimmed by 4 bases and J by 3 bases, leaving 13 bases between them. Germline lookup yields CDR1 SGHRS and CDR2 YFSETQ. CDR3 region: CASSPGPGDTGELFF. Here the CDR3 DNA reads TGCGCCAGCAGCCCCGGTCCAGGGGACACCGGGGAGCTGTTTTTT.

The chain has TRBV19 and TRBJ2-7; the match to TRBD1 covers 8 bases. The CDR3 has 15 amino acids. Germline lookup yields CDR1 LNHDA and CDR2 SQIVND (reference sequence). The V gene end was trimmed by 5 bases and the J gene end by 3 bases; junction bases not matched to a gene: 9. The CDR3 here is CASSVRQGKNYEQYF. CDR3 in DNA: TGTGCCAGTAGTGTAAGACAGGGGAAGAACTACGAGCAGTACTTC.

This clone is a singleton in its sample. V and J are TRBV25-1 and TRBJ1-2; D is unclear. The CDR3 covers 11 residues. Trimming pared 2 bases from V and 8 bases from J, leaving 6 bases between. Germline V gives CDR1 MGHDK, CDR2 SYGVNS. This chain's CDR3 is CASSEGEGYTF. The CDR3 coding sequence is TGTGCCAGCAGTGAAGGGGAGGGCTACACCTTC.

This chain links TRBV7-9 with TRBJ2-5, with 10 bases aligning to TRBD1. The V gene end was trimmed by 5 bases and the J gene end by 5 bases; junction bases not matched to a gene: 14. The CDR3 is made up of 17 amino acids. Germline CDR1 is SEHNR and CDR2 is FQNEAQ (reference sequence). CDR3: CASSMGQGMVLAETQYF. The CDR3, as DNA: TGTGCCAGCAGCATGGGACAGGGGATGGTTTTGGCGGAGACCCAGTACTTC.

J is TRBJ2-7 and V is TRBV12-3 or TRBV12-4; possible D gene TRBD1, 5 bases. The CDR3 totals 13 residues. Trimming took off 3 bases at V and 3 bases at J, with 9 bases between the two ends. CDR3 DNA: TGTGCCAGCAGTTTTGGACACAACTACGAGCAGTACTTC. Protein product: CASSFGHNYEQYF.

The V call is TRBV7-2, the J call TRBJ1-4; 9 bases are a match to TRBD1. Germline V CDR1 and CDR2: SGHTA, FQGNSA. The trim removed 5 bases at V and 3 bases at J, leaving 10 bases unmatched. CDR3 length equals 17 residues. As DNA, the CDR3 is TGTGCCAGCAGCATAAGAACAGGGGGCAAAGCTAATGAAAAACTGTTTTTT. This encodes CASSIRTGGKANEKLFF.

The rearrangement uses TRBV2 and TRBJ1-4; D might be TRBD1 (5 bases). This CDR3 is built from 13 residues. V gave up 10 bases and J gave up 1 base, with 10 bases separating them. Germline V lookup: CDR1 SNHLY, CDR2 FYNNEI. In DNA form, the CDR3 reads TGTGCCACCAGGGCGGAAACTAATGAAAAACTGTTTTTT. Residues: CATRAETNEKLFF.

This clone was seen once. The CDR3 nucleotides read TGTGCCAGCAGCTTAGTAGCGGGGGGACTGAATCAGCAGTTCTTC. Translation gives CASSLVAGGLNQQFF. The chain couples TRBV7-9 to TRBJ2-1; TRBD2 matches at 10 bases. After removal of 1 base from V and 11 bases from J, the junction contained 8 bases not matched to a gene. CDR1 is SEHNR, CDR2 FQNEAQ, per germline (reference sequence). The CDR3 is made up of 15 amino acids.

V is TRBV21-1 and J is TRBJ1-5. TRBV21-1 is classified as a pseudogene. CDR3 length equals 18 residues. This chain's CDR3 is CASSKDPRGSYSNQPQHF. The DNA of the CDR3 is TGTGCCAGCAGCAAAGACCCACGCGGTTCTTATAGCAATCAGCCCCAGCATTTT.

The J gene is TRBJ1-3, the V gene TRBV7-9; possibly TRBD1 for D (5 bases). This CDR3 spans 13 amino acids. In germline, CDR1 is SEHNR, CDR2 FQNEAQ (reference sequence). V was pared by 5 bases and J by 1 base, with 6 bases between. The CDR3 DNA follows: TGTGCCAGCAGCCCAGGGTCTGGAAACACCATATATTTT. As protein: CASSPGSGNTIYF. The full variable domain, completed using reference TRBV7-9 and TRBJ1-3, is DTGVSQNPRHKITKRGQNVTFRCDPISEHNRLYWYRQTLGQGPEFLTYFQNEAQLEKSRLLSDRFSAERPKGSFSTLEIQRTEQGDSAMYLCASSPGSGNTIYFGEGSWLTVV.

The CDR3 region has the DNA TGTGCCAGCAGTTTATCTGACAGGGGCGGCTACACCTTC. Its translation is CASSLSDRGGYTF. The V call is TRBV27, the J call TRBJ1-2, with 8 bases matching TRBD1. CDR1 MNHEY and CDR2 SMNVEV come from the germline V gene (reference sequence). CDR3 size: 13 residues. Trimming removed 0 bases from V and 8 bases from J; junction bases left unmatched: 2.

This chain uses TRBV5-1 with TRBJ2-1; 9 bases match TRBD2. With V trimmed by 5 bases and J by 3 bases, 6 bases remained unmatched. Germline CDR1 is SGHRS and CDR2 is YFSETQ. There are 15 residues in the CDR3. The CDR3 loop reads CASRAAGGRYNEQFF. CDR3 DNA: TGCGCCAGCAGGGCGGCGGGAGGGCGCTACAATGAGCAGTTCTTC.

V and J are TRBV18 and TRBJ2-2, with 8 positions matching TRBD1. The CDR3 runs 17 residues. J gave up 6 bases and V 11 bases, and 20 bases lay outside the gene matches. Germline CDR1 KGHSH, CDR2 LQKENI. The CDR3 nucleotides are TGTGCCGGTGAGAGCCTGACAGGGGCCAACCAGGCCGGGGAGCTGTTTTTT. Translation gives CAGESLTGANQAGELFF.

This clone appeared a few times. The V call is TRBV28, the J call TRBJ2-3; D not certain. CDR1 is MDHEN and CDR2 is SYDVKM in the germline V gene. CDR3 length: 14 residues. Deletions cut 6 bases from V and 0 bases from J, with 10 bases between. The CDR3 DNA is TGTGCCAGCAGCAATGGCCAGAGCACAGATACGCAGTATTTT. It encodes CASSNGQSTDTQYF.